This T cell receptor (beta chain) was captured by sequencing in a study of CD8 T cells in ankylosing spondylitis (TCRdb year 2017). For context, the study as a whole: To find TCR variants linked to disease, the study profiled T cell receptor beta repertoires in ankylosing spondylitis patients and healthy donors. Peripheral blood was sampled, and synovial fluid was additionally collected from ankylosing spondylitis patients. The whole study cohort included 85 to 120 healthy donors and around 25 ankylosing spondylitis patients.

The investigation overall reported the following: Some TCR beta motif variants had previously been reported in synovial fluid and blood of reactive arthritis patients, which suggested common disease-initiation mechanisms. The disease-linked clones showed a CD8+ phenotype and occurred at relatively low frequencies in peripheral blood. Blood from ankylosing spondylitis patients appeared to be characterized by a TCR beta motif composed of 7 to 9 highly homologous amino acid variants. Significant enrichment of the disease-linked clones was reported in matched synovial fluid samples from ankylosing spondylitis patients.

Counted from cysteine to phenylalanine, this CDR3 has 15 amino acids. This entry keeps only the CDR3 DNA: 45 bases, framed from base 1. CDR1 and CDR2, per the germline V gene, are SQVTM and ANQGSEA. The V end gives up 3 bases and the J end 5 bases, leaving 9 bases in the junction not matched to a gene. This clonotype was recorded at least ten times. What antigen it recognizes has not been identified. Qualities for individual bases were not recorded, and no much larger clone is one base off. Reads for this sample came from an Illumina HiSeq 2500. Quantitative 5'-RACE with molecular barcodes was used to prepare TCR beta libraries. As for the authors' bioinformatics: Disease-linked TCR variants were identified with a new computational method built on a probabilistic model of VDJ rearrangement. TCRdb redid the processing of the public reads, applying fastp at Q25 and MiXCR, and retained in-frame beta chains. A single entry per CDR3 protein holds the most common genes and DNA from its merged rows. Here the V and J calls rest on TCRdb's processing, not on the authors' analysis. The sample records 650,000 to 800,000 distinct CDR3 sequences, 15% to 20% of which are singletons. The ten largest clones take up around a fifth of the sample.

What was sequenced was blood, either unsorted or a sorted T cell fraction (not recorded which). The rearranged chain carries TRBV29-1 and TRBJ2-3; TRBD2 aligns with 9 central bases. The clonotype was recovered from a male donor with ankylosing spondylitis. The DNA sequence follows: TGCAGCGTTGAGATGCGGGGGGGAACGCAAGATACGCAGTATTTT. This codes for CSVEMRGGTQDTQYF.